What follows is one T cell receptor (beta chain) and its context. As yet, its antigen is unknown. This sample was included in a study of a mutant IDH1 vaccine in newly diagnosed glioma. Background on the study: Vaccination began 4-6 weeks post radiotherapy alone, or with temozolomide cycles.

Trimming removed 5 bases from V and 7 bases from J, with 14 bases in between. Germline V gene data show CDR1 as LNHDA and CDR2 as SQIVND (reference sequence). The CDR3 has 13 residues. TCRdb keeps only in-frame clones here, not all; method: immunoSEQ multiplex PCR. This sample has about 32,000 clones, with roughly 80% found just once. Documented time point: week 35, safety follow-up. Every vaccination contained 300 ug of the mutant IDH1 20-mer peptide and was paired with topical imiquimod. Donor tumors were new WHO grade 3 or 4 IDH1-mutant, ATRX-lost astrocytomas. The chain links TRBV19 to TRBJ1-2; tentatively, D is TRBD1 (6 bases). Specimen: PBMCs, collected from a glioma patient whose treatment included an IDH1 peptide vaccine. This clonotype originated in a woman between 35 and 50 years old with glioma. In nucleotides, the CDR3 is TGTGCCAGTAGTTACCAGGGGAGGGGTGGCTACACCTTC. As protein: CASSYQGRGGYTF.